This T cell receptor beta chain comes out of a study of Ad26.COV2.S vaccination and SARS-CoV-2 variants. Overall study: Administration of Ad26.COV2.S was intramuscular, either once or twice 56 days apart. Findings of the study overall: A substantial breadth of spike-specific CD8+ and CD4+ T cell responses after vaccination has been reported.

CDR1 is MNHEY, CDR2 SMNVEV, per germline (reference sequence). The V end lost 4 bases, the J end lost 4 bases, and 11 bases lay between the germline ends. CDR3 length: 14 residues. Comments on this clone: Its antigen is not identified.

The assay was immunoSEQ multiplex PCR, and TCRdb's table has in-frame clones only and misses some. The sample lists over 200,000 clones, roughly 90% occurring once. Stated treatment: around 19 received Ad26.COV2.S at low or high dose, single or two shots; 5 received placebo; per-sample allocation not given. Sampling happened 63 days after the first vaccine or placebo injection. Boston supplied an adult donor aged 18-55 years. Wuhan-strain SARS-CoV-2 spike was expressed by the Ad26 vector that made up the vaccine. This sequence originates from a person aged 18-65 years who received the Ad26.COV2.S COVID-19 vaccine or a placebo. The chain is built from TRBV27 and TRBJ2-1; tentative D call: TRBD2 (5 bases). The input for sequencing was peripheral blood, taken in a trial of Ad26.COV2.S vaccine versus placebo. The CDR3 is CASSSGRGYNEQFF. The DNA for the CDR3 is TGTGCCAGCAGTTCTGGGCGCGGGTACAATGAGCAGTTCTTC.